These T cell receptor beta chains were read from a single sample in a study of T cell repertoires in cytomegalovirus infection. One entry per CDR3 protein, called by TCRdb with MiXCR from the reads. The sample carries roughly 570,000 distinct CDR3 sequences, approximately 40% recorded once. Which antigens these TCRs recognize remains unknown. The starting material was cultured PBMCs, obtained from culture after CMV antigen stimulation. The source of these receptors is a human donor in good health (CMV status not recorded). Some clones in this sample may be carry-over from other donors' samples. Each CDR3 is given with its conserved first and last residue. D genes are given only for firm matches. Size tells how often a clone was seen (once, few, many) or the class of an expanded clone, and some rows leave it out.

clone_size	j_call	v_call	cdr3_length	d_call	cdr3_aa	cdr3_nt
.	TRBJ1-6	TRBV7-6	13	.	CASSLRVESPLHF	TGTGCCAGCAGCTTAAGGGTTGAGTCACCCCTCCACTTT
.	TRBJ2-5	TRBV12-3/TRBV12-4	15	TRBD1	CASSLGTGGKETQYF	TGTGCCAGCAGTTTAGGGACAGGGGGTAAAGAGACCCAGTACTTC
.	TRBJ2-7	TRBV20-1	15	TRBD2	CSASRAGGRYPEQYF	TGCAGTGCTAGTCGAGCGGGGGGTCGCTACCCCGAGCAGTACTTC
.	TRBJ2-1	TRBV12-3/TRBV12-4	15	.	CASRSPWGAYNEQFF	TGTGCCAGCCGGTCACCATGGGGGGCCTACAATGAGCAGTTCTTC
.	TRBJ1-3	TRBV18	14	.	CASQRDTSGNTIYF	TGTGCCAGCCAACGGGACACCTCTGGAAACACCATATATTTT
.	TRBJ1-6	TRBV18	14	.	CASSRGTGVMTLHF	TGTGCCAGCTCACGCGGGACGGGGGTCATGACCCTCCACTTT
.	TRBJ1-6	TRBV11-2	14	.	CASSLEAVSLPLHF	TGTGCCAGCAGCTTAGAGGCTGTATCCCTACCCCTCCACTTT
many	TRBJ1-4	TRBV7-2	16	.	CASSTLRGAAGEKLFF	TGTGCCAGCAGCACCCTGAGGGGGGCGGCAGGGGAAAAACTGTTTTTT
few	TRBJ2-3	TRBV11-2	17	.	CASSRRGRPLGSDTQYF	TGTGCCAGCAGCCGACGGGGGCGCCCCCTGGGCTCAGATACGCAGTATTTT
few	TRBJ2-1	TRBV7-8	14	.	CASSLAGGQNEQFF	TGTGCCAGCAGCTTAGCGGGGGGGCAGAATGAGCAGTTCTTC
.	TRBJ2-7	TRBV12-3/TRBV12-4	14	.	CASSLNIGSYEQYF	TGTGCCAGCAGCTTAAACATAGGGAGCTACGAGCAGTACTTC
few	TRBJ2-3	TRBV11-2	12	.	CASNSLEDTQYF	TGTGCCAGCAACTCTCTCGAGGATACGCAGTATTTT
few	TRBJ2-3	TRBV12-3/TRBV12-4	15	TRBD1	CASLLQGAGTDTQYF	TGTGCCAGCCTTCTACAGGGGGCAGGCACAGATACGCAGTATTTT
.	TRBJ2-3	TRBV6-2/TRBV6-3	14	TRBD1	CATRRQGRTDTQYF	TGTGCCACCCGGCGACAGGGACGCACAGATACGCAGTATTTT
.	TRBJ1-1	TRBV20-1	13	.	CSALGAPGAEAFF	TGCAGTGCTCTAGGGGCACCCGGGGCTGAAGCTTTCTTT
.	TRBJ2-1	TRBV6-5	15	.	CASRSRGMAYNEQFF	TGTGCCAGCAGATCGAGGGGTATGGCCTACAATGAGCAGTTCTTC
.	TRBJ2-7	TRBV20-1	16	.	CSASTPDSRLTYEQYF	TGCAGTGCTAGTACCCCGGACAGCCGACTAACCTACGAGCAGTACTTC
.	TRBJ1-2	TRBV19	13	.	CASRSGGVYGYTF	TGTGCCAGTAGGTCAGGAGGGGTCTATGGCTACACCTTC
.	TRBJ2-5	TRBV7-2	16	TRBD2	CASSSGTSGEQETQYF	TGTGCCAGCAGCTCCGGGACTAGCGGGGAACAAGAGACCCAGTACTTC
.	TRBJ1-1	TRBV5-1	16	.	CASSFELKPANTEAFF	TGCGCCAGCAGCTTCGAGCTCAAGCCCGCTAACACTGAAGCTTTCTTT
.	TRBJ2-1	TRBV11-2	19	TRBD2	CASTTPGLAGGGSYNEQFF	TGTGCCAGCACCACCCCGGGACTAGCGGGGGGCGGGTCCTACAATGAGCAGTTCTTC
many	TRBJ2-1	TRBV7-2	12	.	CASSLVVNEQFF	TGTGCCAGCAGCTTAGTCGTCAATGAGCAGTTCTTC
.	TRBJ1-3	TRBV6-6	16	.	CASSIVRPRVGNTIYF	TGTGCCAGCAGTATTGTTCGTCCCAGAGTTGGAAACACCATATATTTT
few	TRBJ1-2	TRBV3-1	14	.	CASSQDQGNYGYTF	TGTGCCAGCAGCCAAGATCAGGGGAACTATGGCTACACCTTC
.	TRBJ2-3	TRBV11-2	16	TRBD2	CASSRRSGGMGDTQYF	TGTGCCAGCAGCCGACGTAGCGGGGGGATGGGAGATACGCAGTATTTT
.	TRBJ1-3	TRBV15	16	.	CATSSYRVHSGNTIYF	TGTGCCACCAGCAGTTACAGGGTACACTCTGGAAACACCATATATTTT
.	TRBJ1-4	TRBV7-2	15	.	CASSLAWGYNEKLFF	TGTGCCAGCAGCTTAGCGTGGGGCTATAATGAAAAACTGTTTTTT
many	TRBJ1-5	TRBV7-2	15	TRBD1	CASSSLGQGNQPQHF	TGTGCCAGCAGCTCCTTGGGACAGGGTAATCAGCCCCAGCATTTT
few	TRBJ2-7	TRBV6-1	14	TRBD1	CASRTWTGGYEQYF	TGTGCCAGCAGGACTTGGACAGGGGGCTACGAGCAGTACTTC
.	TRBJ1-3	TRBV7-2	15	.	CASSLVVQSGNTIYF	TGTGCCAGCAGCTTAGTGGTACAGTCGGGAAACACCATATATTTT
.	TRBJ2-7	TRBV10-1	15	.	CASIPGGTHRNEQYF	TGTGCCAGCATCCCAGGGGGGACCCACCGCAACGAGCAGTACTTC
.	TRBJ2-1	TRBV20-1	12	.	CSARTGLGGQFF	TGCAGTGCTAGAACAGGGTTAGGCGGGCAGTTCTTC
many	TRBJ1-1	TRBV7-8	11	.	CASSPVAEAFF	TGTGCCAGCAGCCCCGTCGCTGAAGCTTTCTTT
.	TRBJ1-1	TRBV29-1	13	.	CSVAEGRVTEAFF	TGCAGCGTTGCCGAGGGGCGCGTCACTGAAGCTTTCTTT
.	TRBJ1-3	TRBV6-5	14	.	CASSYLGAADTIYF	TGTGCCAGCAGTTACTTAGGGGCGGCGGACACCATATATTTT
.	TRBJ2-1	TRBV20-1	16	TRBD2	CSATHPGTRSDNEQFF	TGCAGTGCCACCCACCCCGGGACTAGGTCGGACAATGAGCAGTTCTTC
.	TRBJ1-2	TRBV7-9	13	.	CASSLTELGGYTF	TGTGCCAGCAGCTTAACAGAGCTGGGTGGCTACACCTTC
few	TRBJ1-6	TRBV11-2	13	.	CASSRLLDSPLHF	TGTGCCAGCAGCCGTCTTCTAGATTCACCCCTCCACTTT
few	TRBJ2-1	TRBV7-6	14	.	CASSPWGAYNEQFF	TGTGCCAGCAGCCCTTGGGGGGCCTACAATGAGCAGTTCTTC
.	TRBJ2-5	TRBV11-1	16	TRBD2	CASSLGAGLPQETQYF	TGTGCCAGCAGCTTAGGTGCGGGACTACCACAAGAGACCCAGTACTTC
.	TRBJ2-7	TRBV7-9	15	TRBD1	CASSRTGVRAYEQYF	TGTGCCAGCAGTCGTACAGGGGTCAGGGCCTACGAGCAGTACTTC
few	TRBJ2-7	TRBV25-1	21	.	CGGGGQRAVLRAGHQANEQYF	.
.	TRBJ2-7	TRBV7-2	15	TRBD2	CASSLGTSGLYEQYF	TGTGCCAGCAGCTTAGGGACTAGCGGGTTGTACGAGCAGTACTTC
.	TRBJ2-7	TRBV5-1	14	.	CASSLGQGDDEQYF	TGCGCCAGCAGCTTGGGTCAGGGAGATGACGAGCAGTACTTC
.	TRBJ2-2	TRBV4-2	16	.	CASSQDWQGTTGELFF	TGTGCCAGCAGCCAAGATTGGCAGGGTACCACCGGGGAGCTGTTTTTT
many	TRBJ2-7	TRBV7-8	11	.	CASSSPSKQYF	TGTGCCAGCAGCTCCCCATCAAAGCAGTACTTC
.	TRBJ1-2	TRBV4-3	14	.	CASSQDRGSDGYTF	TGCGCCAGCAGCCAAGACAGGGGAAGCGATGGCTACACCTTC
.	TRBJ1-3	TRBV7-6	16	.	CASSLDSPSPLGTIYF	TGTGCCAGCAGCTTAGACAGCCCTTCCCCGCTGGGCACCATATATTTT
once	TRBJ2-3	TRBV29-1	16	TRBD2	CSVLRLAGAYTDTQYF	TGCAGCGTCCTTCGACTAGCGGGGGCTTACACAGATACGCAGTATTTT
.	TRBJ2-5	TRBV3-1	15	.	CASTEKWSRAETQYF	TGTGCCAGCACCGAGAAGTGGTCTAGGGCAGAGACCCAGTACTTC
.	TRBJ2-3	TRBV6-6	19	TRBD2	CASSYAGVAGGLSTDTQYF	TGTGCCAGCAGTTACGCCGGAGTAGCGGGGGGACTTAGCACAGATACGCAGTATTTT
few	TRBJ1-4	TRBV7-2	15	TRBD1	CASSLGTGGNEKLFF	TGTGCCAGCAGCTTAGGGACAGGGGGTAATGAAAAACTGTTTTTT
.	TRBJ1-5	TRBV20-1	12	.	CSALDGDQPQHF	TGCAGTGCTCTAGATGGTGATCAGCCCCAGCATTTT
.	TRBJ2-3	TRBV19	15	.	CASSPSTGHYNTQYF	TGTGCCAGTAGCCCCTCTACGGGGCACTACAATACGCAGTATTTT
few	TRBJ1-5	TRBV6-2/TRBV6-3	13	.	CASRDYRVQPQHF	TGTGCCAGCAGGGACTACAGGGTCCAGCCCCAGCATTTT
few	TRBJ2-1	TRBV7-8	15	.	CASSLLRGQGDEQFF	TGTGCCAGCAGCTTATTAAGGGGTCAGGGTGATGAGCAGTTCTTC
.	TRBJ2-1	TRBV7-2	15	TRBD1	CASSLAPGQGREQFF	TGTGCCAGCAGCTTAGCGCCGGGACAGGGACGTGAGCAGTTCTTC
.	TRBJ1-5	TRBV12-3/TRBV12-4	13	.	CASSFQGQQPQHF	TGTGCCAGCAGTTTCCAGGGGCAACAGCCCCAGCATTTT